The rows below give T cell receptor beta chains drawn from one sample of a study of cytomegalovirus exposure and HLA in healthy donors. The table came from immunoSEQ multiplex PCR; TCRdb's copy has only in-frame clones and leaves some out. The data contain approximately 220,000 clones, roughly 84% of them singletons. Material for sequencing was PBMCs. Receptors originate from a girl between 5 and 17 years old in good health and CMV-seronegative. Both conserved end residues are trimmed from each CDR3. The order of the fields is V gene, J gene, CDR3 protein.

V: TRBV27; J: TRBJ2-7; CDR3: ASSPRDRDEQY
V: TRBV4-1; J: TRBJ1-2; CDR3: ASSQDQGMDYGYT
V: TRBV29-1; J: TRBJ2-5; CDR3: SLTSLAGQETQY
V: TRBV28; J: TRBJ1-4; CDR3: ASSSPSRATNEKLF
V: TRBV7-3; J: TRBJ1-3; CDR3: ASSLGAGNTIY
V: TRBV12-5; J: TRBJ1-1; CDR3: ASGLQTGALEAF
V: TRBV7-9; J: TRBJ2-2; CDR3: ASSFKWTGNTGELF
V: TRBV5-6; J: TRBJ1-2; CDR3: ASSLASFGYGYT
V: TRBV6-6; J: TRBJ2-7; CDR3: ASNHLAGGRYEQY
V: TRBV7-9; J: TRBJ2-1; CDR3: ASSVWGGGGLVGEQF
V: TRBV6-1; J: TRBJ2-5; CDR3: ASSDRGETQY